The rows below give T cell receptor beta chains drawn from one sample of a study of regulatory and conventional T cells in RAG deficiency. The table came from immunoSEQ multiplex PCR; TCRdb's copy has only in-frame clones and leaves some out. The repertoire holds over 7,000 clones, with approximately 90% as singletons. This sample also belongs to another study, concerning regulatory T cells.

The sample was CD127- CD25+ CD4+ Tregs sorted from blood. These receptor sequences come from a human donor in good health. Each CDR3 is given with its conserved first and last residue. Each record gives: clone size, J gene, V gene, D gene, CDR3 protein, CDR3 DNA. D genes are given only for firm matches. Rows give clone size only sometimes, using once, few, many, or a class for an expanded clone.

>once|TRBJ1-6|TRBV7-6|-
CASSPGGGVSYNSPLHF
TGTGCCAGCAGCCCAGGCGGCGGGGTCTCCTATAATTCCCCCCTCCACTTT
>-|TRBJ1-2|TRBV7-9|TRBD1
CASSFDDRGAF
TGTGCCAGCAGCTTCGATGACAGGGGAGCCTTC
>few|TRBJ2-1|TRBV15|TRBD2
CATSRGTSGYNEQFF
TGTGCCACCAGCAGAGGGACTAGCGGATACAATGAGCAGTTCTTC
>once|TRBJ2-3|TRBV5-4|-
CASSPGTDTQYF
TGTGCCAGCAGCCCAGGGACAGATACGCAGTATTTT
>-|TRBJ1-2|TRBV4-1|-
CASSQEGTGLGYTF
TGCGCCAGCAGCCAAGAAGGTACAGGGCTCGGCTACACCTTC
>-|TRBJ1-2|TRBV5-6|TRBD1
CASSLVWDRGANYGYTF
TGTGCCAGCAGCTTGGTTTGGGACAGGGGGGCGAACTATGGCTACACCTTC
>-|TRBJ2-1|TRBV2|-
CASPLQGKVAGGQFF
TGTGCCAGCCCCTTACAGGGGAAAGTAGCCGGGGGGCAGTTCTTC
>-|TRBJ2-7|TRBV30|TRBD2
CAWNTGLAGGRHEQYF
TGTGCCTGGAACACGGGACTAGCGGGGGGGCGGCACGAGCAGTACTTC
>-|TRBJ2-7|TRBV13|TRBD2
CASSGRTSGTPSSYEQYF
TGTGCCAGCAGCGGGAGGACTAGCGGGACCCCGAGCTCCTACGAGCAGTACTTC
>-|TRBJ1-2|TRBV5-4|-
CASSLGGGIKNYGYTF
TGTGCCAGCAGCTTAGGTGGGGGCATTAAGAACTATGGCTACACCTTC
>-|TRBJ1-5|TRBV7-3|-
CASSVTGNQPQHF
TGTGCCAGCAGCGTTACAGGGAATCAGCCCCAGCATTTT
>-|TRBJ2-7|TRBV9|TRBD2
CASSPRGGVSYEQYF
TGTGCCAGCAGCCCCCGCGGGGGGGTATCCTACGAGCAGTACTTC
>-|TRBJ1-6|TRBV21-1|-
CASSKARQITGDPVHGGSPLHF
TGTGCCAGCAGCAAAGCTCGTCAAATTACAGGGGATCCTGTTCATGGGGGTTCACCCCTCCACTTT
>-|TRBJ1-2|TRBV11-1|-
CASSPQGTLYGYTF
TGTGCCAGCAGCCCCCAGGGTACCCTCTATGGCTACACCTTC
>-|TRBJ1-2|TRBV5-1|TRBD1
CASSLIPTGKWDGYTF
TGCGCCAGCAGCTTGATACCGACAGGGAAATGGGATGGCTACACCTTC
>-|TRBJ1-2|TRBV5-4|TRBD1
CASSKDRDYGYTF
TGTGCCAGCAGCAAGGACAGGGACTATGGCTACACCTTC
>-|TRBJ1-2|TRBV6-5|TRBD1
CASSYFRGQGSYGYTF
TGTGCCAGCAGTTACTTCCGGGGACAGGGTAGCTATGGCTACACCTTC